The source of this TCR beta chain is a study of regulatory T cells in long-lasting Graves disease. Relying on iRepertoire HTBI primers and Arm-PCR of CDR3 regions, the team built TCR beta libraries. Each CDR3 protein is one row after TCRdb ran MiXCR on the multiplex PCR reads. The sample includes a few hundred thousand distinct CDR3 sequences, about 20% of them seen just once. This clonotype came up many times. Its specificity is not known. Findings and limits, study-wide: Newly diagnosed Graves' patients had higher TCR diversity than persistent ones. TRBV28, TRBJ1-2 and TRBJ2-5 emerged as the favored segments in persistent disease.

This sample's time point: persistent/refractory GD, antithyroid drugs over 5 years with positive TRAb. TCR sequences were obtained from RNA taken from PBMCs. This CDR3 is 11 amino acids long. Trimming removed 0 bases at V and 8 bases at J, with 7 bases between. Germline V gives CDR1 DFQATT, CDR2 SNEGSKA (reference sequence). The material sequenced was peripheral blood mononuclear cells (PBMCs), taken when the disease was refractory, from a patient treated with antithyroid drugs. This TCR came from a female donor with Graves disease. This rearrangement joins TRBV20-1 to TRBJ1-2; D possibly corresponds to TRBD1 (5 bases). This CDR3 reads CSARDTGGYTF. The CDR3 nucleotides are TGCAGTGCTAGAGATACAGGCGGCTACACCTTC.